Presented here are 21 T cell receptor beta chains from one specimen sequenced in a study of blood T cell repertoires in COVID-19. Generated by immunoSEQ multiplex PCR, the TCRdb table keeps only in-frame clones and is missing some. The sample includes roughly 250,000 clones, around 90% seen only once; the top ten take 6% to 7%. The material sequenced was PBMCs or T cells enriched from blood (not recorded which). These receptors were taken from a woman in her twenties or thirties with acute COVID-19.

The chain is built from TRBV6-5 and TRBJ1-2; 7 bases align to TRBD1. The CDR3 sequence is 14 residues long. Trimming cost V 4 bases and J 4 bases; bases outside gene matches: 6. Looked up from germline, CDR1 is MNHEY and CDR2 is SVGAGI. The CDR3 region has the DNA TGTGCCAGCAGTTTAAACAGGGGATCCTATGGCTACACCTTC. This sequence encodes CASSLNRGSYGYTF.

The genes are TRBV19 and TRBJ2-3; TRBD1 might be the D (5 bases). Per germline, CDR1 LNHDA and CDR2 SQIVND (reference sequence). Trimming took off 3 bases at V and 0 bases at J, with 13 bases between the two ends. This CDR3 is built from 16 residues. Here the CDR3 DNA reads TGTGCCAGTAGTATTTTACAGGCGTCTAGCACAGATACGCAGTATTTT. Protein: CASSILQASSTDTQYF.

The chain combines TRBV11-2 with TRBJ1-1; TRBD1 is a possible D gene (5 bases). Germline CDR1 SGHAT, CDR2 FQNNGV. V gave up 3 bases and J gave up 4 bases, with 15 bases separating them. CDR3 length: 15 amino acids. The CDR3 region has the DNA TGTGCCAGCAGCTTCGAGTACGGGGGAATCACTGAAGCTTTCTTT. Its translation: CASSFEYGGITEAFF.

The chain recombines TRBV5-4 with TRBJ2-5; TRBD1 matches at 7 bases. Germline trimming cut 2 bases from V and 0 bases from J; bases unmatched to any gene: 4. Germline V gene data show CDR1 as SGHNT and CDR2 as YYREEE (reference sequence). CDR3 length: 15 amino acids. The CDR3 protein is CASSFGTAYQETQYF. The DNA for the CDR3 is TGTGCCAGCAGCTTTGGGACAGCATACCAAGAGACCCAGTACTTC. Together with reference TRBV5-4 and TRBJ2-5, the CDR3 gives the full variable domain: ETGVTQSPTHLIKTRGQQVTLRCSSQSGHNTVSWYQQALGQGPQFIFQYYREEENGRGNFPPRFSGLQFPNYSSELNVNALELDDSALYLCASSFGTAYQETQYFGPGTRLLVL.

The chain employs TRBV19 and TRBJ1-2; a possible D gene is TRBD1 (6 bases). In germline, CDR1 is LNHDA, CDR2 SQIVND (reference sequence). V shed 7 bases and J shed 6 bases, with 15 bases lying between them. The CDR3 is made up of 13 amino acids. CDR3 bases: TGTGCCAGTACCATAGGGGGACGGAATGGCTACACCTTC. It is translated as CASTIGGRNGYTF.

The V gene is TRBV27, the J gene TRBJ2-2; D is perhaps TRBD2 (6 bases). The CDR3 contains 16 residues. The germline CDR1 and CDR2 sequences are MNHEY and SMNVEV (reference sequence). Trimming shortened V by 1 base and J by 3 bases, and 12 bases separated the two germline ends. CDR3 nucleotides: TGTGCCAGCAGTTTATGGAGGGGTGTGCACACCGGGGAGCTGTTTTTT. It yields the protein CASSLWRGVHTGELFF.

The CDR3: CAISASSEQFF. In nucleotides, the CDR3 is TGTGCCATCAGTGCTAGTAGCGAGCAGTTCTTC. The chain is built from TRBV10-3 and TRBJ2-1, with D unresolved. CDR3 length equals 11 residues. The V gene lost 4 bases and the J gene lost 10 bases, with 8 bases spanning the gap. Germline CDR1 ENHRY, CDR2 SYGVKD.

This clone has just one count. J is TRBJ2-7 and V is TRBV30, with D unresolved. V dropped 0 bases and J dropped 4 bases, with 7 bases sitting between them. The CDR3 is 12 amino acids. Germline-derived CDR1 and CDR2 are GTSNPN and SVGIG (reference sequence). The DNA for the CDR3 is TGTGCCTGGAGTGTTTTGAGGTACGAGCAGTACTTC. Translating it yields CAWSVLRYEQYF.

The chain couples TRBV10-1 to TRBJ2-1; a weak D match, TRBD1 (5 bases). The V end lost 4 bases, the J end lost 5 bases, and 12 bases lay between the germline ends. Germline loops: CDR1 WNHNN, CDR2 SYGVQD (reference sequence). The CDR3 runs 14 residues. The CDR3 is CASSAAGKDNEQFF. The DNA of the CDR3 is TGCGCCAGCAGTGCGGCAGGGAAGGACAATGAGCAGTTCTTC.

The chain is built from TRBV30 and TRBJ1-6; the match to TRBD1 covers 8 bases. The germline CDR1 and CDR2 sequences are GTSNPN and SVGIG (reference sequence). CDR3 size: 14 residues. The V gene end was trimmed by 3 bases and the J gene end by 9 bases; junction bases not matched to a gene: 7. The CDR3: CAWRPDREGSPLHF. Written as DNA, the CDR3 is TGTGCCTGGAGGCCGGACAGGGAGGGTTCACCCCTCCACTTT.

This rearrangement joins TRBV9 to TRBJ2-7; 8 bases agree with TRBD2. This CDR3 has 14 residues. Germline values: CDR1 SGDLS, CDR2 YYNGEE. The trim removed 1 base at V and 5 bases at J, leaving 5 bases unmatched. DNA of the CDR3: TGTGCCAGCAGCGTAAACGGGAGGGCCCACGAGCAGTACTTC. Protein product: CASSVNGRAHEQYF.

This sequence joins TRBV29-1 and TRBJ1-1; 8 positions agree with TRBD1. V was pared by 7 bases and J by 5 bases, with 9 bases of the junction left unmatched. The CDR3 covers 13 residues. The germline CDR1 and CDR2 sequences are SQVTM and ANQGSEA. In nucleotides, the CDR3 is TGCAGCGCCGGCCAAAGACAGGGGACTGAAGCTTTCTTT. Its protein product is CSAGQRQGTEAFF.

The rearrangement joins TRBV7-2 to TRBJ2-2; perhaps TRBD2 as D (6 bases). CDR1 is SGHTA, CDR2 FQGNSA, per germline. V lost 5 bases to trimming and J lost 4 bases, with 14 bases between them. The CDR3 spans 15 residues. CDR3 amino acids: CASSPRGLATGELFF. The CDR3, as DNA: TGTGCCAGCAGCCCCCGGGGACTGGCCACCGGGGAGCTGTTTTTT.

This clone was observed a single time. The chain combines TRBV27 with TRBJ2-1; 7 positions agree with TRBD1. The germline V gene encodes CDR1 MNHEY and CDR2 SMNVEV (reference sequence). The CDR3 consists of 17 residues. Losses at the gene ends were 5 bases for V and 3 bases for J; bases not matched to a gene: 13. This CDR3 reads CASSRQGGSLGYNEQFF. DNA for the CDR3: TGTGCCAGCAGTAGACAGGGTGGAAGTCTAGGCTACAATGAGCAGTTCTTC.

This clone is a singleton in its sample. The chain joins TRBV2 to TRBJ2-1, with D possibly being TRBD2 (7 bases). The V and J ends lost 4 bases and 6 bases respectively, with 25 bases between them. The CDR3 is made up of 18 amino acids. Germline CDR1 reads SNHLY; CDR2 reads FYNNEI. CDR3 DNA: TGTGCCAGCAGTGTCCGCGCGGGGGCGATACCGATTTTCAATGAGCAGTTCTTC. Its protein product is CASSVRAGAIPIFNEQFF.

The chain combines TRBV4-1 with TRBJ1-5, with D unresolved. Between the trimmed V and J ends, which lost 1 base and 1 base, there was a span of 8 bases. The CDR3 totals 15 residues. Germline CDR1 reads MGHRA; CDR2 reads YSYEKL. CDR3 loop: CASSQGHESNQPQHF. CDR3 sequence (DNA): TGCGCCAGCAGCCAAGGTCACGAGAGCAATCAGCCCCAGCATTTT.

This chain joins TRBV19 and TRBJ2-3; TRBD2 matches 8 bases. Looked up from germline, CDR1 is LNHDA and CDR2 is SQIVND (reference sequence). There are 15 residues in the CDR3. Germline trimming cut 9 bases from V and 2 bases from J; bases unmatched to any gene: 10. In nucleotides, the CDR3 is TGTGCCAGCGCCCCACTAGCGGCCAACACAGATACGCAGTATTTT. Its protein is CASAPLAANTDTQYF.

This clone was observed a few times. CDR3 amino acids: CASSLIPEQETQYF. In DNA form, the CDR3 reads TGTGCCAGCAGCTTAATTCCAGAACAAGAGACCCAGTACTTC. The rearrangement uses TRBV7-9 and TRBJ2-5; D is ambiguous. V lost 2 bases, J lost 2 bases, and 9 bases lay in between. Germline values: CDR1 SEHNR, CDR2 FQNEAQ (reference sequence). The CDR3 consists of 14 residues.

The rearrangement links TRBV4-1 to TRBJ2-2; D remains unclear. The V and J ends lost 4 bases and 7 bases respectively, with 13 bases between them. The CDR3 has 14 residues. Germline CDR1 reads MGHRA; CDR2 reads YSYEKL. Here the CDR3 DNA reads TGCGCCAGCAGCCCCCTGGGCTTGAACGGGGAGCTGTTTTTT. As protein: CASSPLGLNGELFF.

The CDR3 nucleotides are TGCAGCGTCCCGGTGGGACTAGCTGCCCTAACCTCCTACAATGAGCAGTTCTTC. Residues: CSVPVGLAALTSYNEQFF. The gene calls are TRBV29-1 and TRBJ2-1; TRBD2 matches at 9 bases. The trim removed 6 bases at V and 0 bases at J, leaving 15 bases unmatched. Germline CDR1 is SQVTM and CDR2 is ANQGSEA. The CDR3 length is 18 residues.

The chain combines TRBV7-9 with TRBJ2-6, with D perhaps matching TRBD2 (6 bases). Germline CDR1 is SEHNR and CDR2 is FQNEAQ (reference sequence). V was trimmed by 1 base and J by 1 base, leaving 8 bases between them. The CDR3 has 16 residues. This chain's CDR3 is CASSLGAGSGANVLTF. CDR3 bases: TGTGCCAGCAGCTTAGGGGCGGGATCTGGGGCCAACGTCCTGACTTTC. Full variable domain (rest looked up from reference TRBV7-9 and TRBJ2-6): DTGVSQNPRHKITKRGQNVTFRCDPISEHNRLYWYRQTLGQGPEFLTYFQNEAQLEKSRLLSDRFSAERPKGSFSTLEIQRTEQGDSAMYLCASSLGAGSGANVLTFGAGSRLTVL.